This T cell receptor beta chain was obtained from a study of graft-versus-host responses after intestinal transplantation. On this clone: Antigen specificity is unknown.

V shed 6 bases, J shed 1 base, and the junction held 7 bases outside the gene matches. Germline loops: CDR1 SGHTA, CDR2 FQGNSA. The CDR3 has 15 amino acids. Sequenced by immunoSEQ multiplex PCR; TCRdb stores in-frame clones only, minus some. The data show 55,000 to 75,000 clones, over 70% seen once. This rearrangement joins TRBV7-2 to TRBJ2-3; TRBD2 matches 7 bases. The clonotype was recovered from a human donor who was the organ donor for an intestinal transplant. Source: unstimulated CD4+ T cells sorted from spleen or lymph node cells, taken before transplant. The CDR3 DNA follows: TGTGCCAGCAGTTCCGGGAGGAGTCGCACAGATACGCAGTATTTT. Its translation: CASSSGRSRTDTQYF.